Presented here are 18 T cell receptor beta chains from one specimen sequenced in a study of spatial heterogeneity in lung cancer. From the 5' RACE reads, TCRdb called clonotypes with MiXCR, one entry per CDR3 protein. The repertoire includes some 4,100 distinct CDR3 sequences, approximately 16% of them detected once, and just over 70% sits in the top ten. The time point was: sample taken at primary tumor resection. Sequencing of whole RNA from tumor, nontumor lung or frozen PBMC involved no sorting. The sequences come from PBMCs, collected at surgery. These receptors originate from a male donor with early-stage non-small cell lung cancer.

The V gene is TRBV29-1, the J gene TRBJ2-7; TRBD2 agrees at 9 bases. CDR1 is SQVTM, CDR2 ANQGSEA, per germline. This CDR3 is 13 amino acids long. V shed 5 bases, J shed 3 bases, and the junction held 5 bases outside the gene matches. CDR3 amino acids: CSVTLAGRYEQYF. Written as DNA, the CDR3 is TGCAGCGTTACGCTAGCGGGGCGCTACGAGCAGTACTTC.

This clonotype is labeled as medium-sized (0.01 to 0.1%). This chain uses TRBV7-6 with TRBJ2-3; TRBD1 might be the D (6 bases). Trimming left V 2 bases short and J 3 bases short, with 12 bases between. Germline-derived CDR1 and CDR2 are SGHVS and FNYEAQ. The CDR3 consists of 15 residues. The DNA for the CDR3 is TGTGCCAGCAGCTTAACGGACAGAGTGACAGATACGCAGTATTTT. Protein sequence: CASSLTDRVTDTQYF.

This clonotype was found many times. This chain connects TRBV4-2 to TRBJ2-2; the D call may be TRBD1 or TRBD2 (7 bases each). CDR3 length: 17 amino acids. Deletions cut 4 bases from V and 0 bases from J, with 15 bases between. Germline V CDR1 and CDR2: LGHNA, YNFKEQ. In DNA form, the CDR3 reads TGTGCCAGCAGCCGAAGCGGGACAGCACCGAACACCGGGGAGCTGTTTTTT. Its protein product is CASSRSGTAPNTGELFF.

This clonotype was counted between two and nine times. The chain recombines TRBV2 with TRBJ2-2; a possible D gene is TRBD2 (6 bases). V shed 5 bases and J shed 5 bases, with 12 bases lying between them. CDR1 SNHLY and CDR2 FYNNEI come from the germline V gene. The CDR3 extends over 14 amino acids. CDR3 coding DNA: TGTGCCAGCAGTTCAAGGAGGGTTACCGGGGAGCTGTTTTTT. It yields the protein CASSSRRVTGELFF.

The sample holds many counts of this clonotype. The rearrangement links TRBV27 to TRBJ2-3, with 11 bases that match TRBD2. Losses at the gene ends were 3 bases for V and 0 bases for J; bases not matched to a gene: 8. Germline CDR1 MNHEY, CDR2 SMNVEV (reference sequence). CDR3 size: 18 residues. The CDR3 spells CASSFMASGRPSTDTQYF. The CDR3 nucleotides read TGTGCCAGCAGTTTTATGGCTAGCGGGAGGCCGAGCACAGATACGCAGTATTTT.

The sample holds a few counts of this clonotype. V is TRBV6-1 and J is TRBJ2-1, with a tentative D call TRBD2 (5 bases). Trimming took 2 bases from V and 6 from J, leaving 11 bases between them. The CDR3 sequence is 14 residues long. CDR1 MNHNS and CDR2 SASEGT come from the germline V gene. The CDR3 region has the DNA TGTGCCAGCAGTGAATGGGCGAGGGTCAATGAGCAGTTCTTC. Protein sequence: CASSEWARVNEQFF.

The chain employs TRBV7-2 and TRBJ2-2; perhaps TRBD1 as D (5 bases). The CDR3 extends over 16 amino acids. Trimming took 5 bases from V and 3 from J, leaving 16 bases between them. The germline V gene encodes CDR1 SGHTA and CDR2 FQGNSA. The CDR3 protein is CASSTRTLSYTGELFF. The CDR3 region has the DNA TGTGCCAGCAGCACCCGGACACTCTCCTACACCGGGGAGCTGTTTTTT.

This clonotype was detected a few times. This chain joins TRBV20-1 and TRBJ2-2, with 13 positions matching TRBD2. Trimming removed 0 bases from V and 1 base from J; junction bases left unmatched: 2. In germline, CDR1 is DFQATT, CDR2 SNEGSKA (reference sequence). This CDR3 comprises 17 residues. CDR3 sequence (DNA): TGCAGTGCTAGAGAGGGACTAGCGGGAAGGAACACCGGGGAGCTGTTTTTT. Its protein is CSAREGLAGRNTGELFF.

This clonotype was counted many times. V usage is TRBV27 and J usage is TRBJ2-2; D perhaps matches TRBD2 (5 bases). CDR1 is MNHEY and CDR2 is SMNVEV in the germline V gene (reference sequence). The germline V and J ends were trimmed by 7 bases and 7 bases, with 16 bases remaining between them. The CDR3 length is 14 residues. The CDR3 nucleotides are TGTGCCAGCAAGCGGACGGGCGACGGCGGGGAGCTGTTTTTT. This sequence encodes CASKRTGDGGELFF.

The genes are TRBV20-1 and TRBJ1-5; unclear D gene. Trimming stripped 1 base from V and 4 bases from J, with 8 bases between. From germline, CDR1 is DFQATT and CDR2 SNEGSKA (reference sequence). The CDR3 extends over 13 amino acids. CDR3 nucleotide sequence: TGCAGTGCTAGAGCGGGGAGAAATCAGCCCCAGCATTTT. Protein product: CSARAGRNQPQHF.

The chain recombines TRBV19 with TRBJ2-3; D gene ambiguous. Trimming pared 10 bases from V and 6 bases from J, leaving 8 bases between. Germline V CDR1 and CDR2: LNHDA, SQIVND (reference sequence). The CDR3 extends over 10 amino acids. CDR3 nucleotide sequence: TGTGCCAATAGGTGGGATACGCAGTATTTT. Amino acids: CANRWDTQYF.

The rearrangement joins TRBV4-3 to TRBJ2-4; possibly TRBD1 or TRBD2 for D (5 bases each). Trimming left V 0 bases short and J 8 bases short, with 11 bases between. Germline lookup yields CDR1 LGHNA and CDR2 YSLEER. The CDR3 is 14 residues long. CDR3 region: CASSQERGRYIQYF. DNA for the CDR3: TGCGCCAGCAGCCAAGAGAGGGGTCGGTACATTCAGTACTTC.

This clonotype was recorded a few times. CDR3 residues: CASSVGIRRADTQYF. DNA of the CDR3: TGTGCCAGCAGCGTAGGGATAAGGAGGGCAGATACGCAGTATTTT. The chain has TRBV7-8 and TRBJ2-3; D is possibly TRBD2 (6 bases). The germline V gene has CDR1 SGHVS and CDR2 FQNEAQ. This CDR3 region has 15 residues. The V end lost 5 bases, the J end lost 4 bases, and 16 bases lay between the germline ends.

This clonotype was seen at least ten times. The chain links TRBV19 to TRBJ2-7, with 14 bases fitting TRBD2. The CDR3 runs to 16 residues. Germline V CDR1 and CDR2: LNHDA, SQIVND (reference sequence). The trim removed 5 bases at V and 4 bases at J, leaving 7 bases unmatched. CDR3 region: CASSPGLAGAEYEQYF. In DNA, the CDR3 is TGTGCCAGTAGTCCGGGACTAGCGGGGGCGGAGTACGAGCAGTACTTC. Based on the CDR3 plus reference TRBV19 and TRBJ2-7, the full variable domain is DGGITQSPKYLFRKEGQNVTLSCEQNLNHDAMYWYRQDPGQGLRLIYYSQIVNDFQKGDIAEGYSVSREKKESFPLTVTSAQKNPTAFYLCASSPGLAGAEYEQYFGPGTRLTVT.

For the CDR3, the DNA is TGTGCCAGCAGTATCCGATGGAACACTGAAGCTTTCTTT. Translated: CASSIRWNTEAFF. The chain employs TRBV6-5 and TRBJ1-1; D not certain. The CDR3 totals 13 residues. Trimming removed 5 bases at V and 1 base at J, with 8 bases between. Germline values: CDR1 MNHEY, CDR2 SVGAGI.

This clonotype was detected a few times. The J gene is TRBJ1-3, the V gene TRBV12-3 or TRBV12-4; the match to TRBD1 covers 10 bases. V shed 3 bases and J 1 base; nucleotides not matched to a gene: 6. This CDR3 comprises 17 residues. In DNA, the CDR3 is TGTGCCAGCAGTTTCAGGCGACAGGGGGCATCTGGAAACACCATATATTTT. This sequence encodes CASSFRRQGASGNTIYF.

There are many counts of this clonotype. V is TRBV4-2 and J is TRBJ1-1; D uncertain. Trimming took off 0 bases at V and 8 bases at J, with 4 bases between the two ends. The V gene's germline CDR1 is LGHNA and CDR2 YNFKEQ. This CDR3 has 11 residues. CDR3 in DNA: TGTGCCAGCAGCCAAGAGGGGGAAGCTTTCTTT. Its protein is CASSQEGEAFF.

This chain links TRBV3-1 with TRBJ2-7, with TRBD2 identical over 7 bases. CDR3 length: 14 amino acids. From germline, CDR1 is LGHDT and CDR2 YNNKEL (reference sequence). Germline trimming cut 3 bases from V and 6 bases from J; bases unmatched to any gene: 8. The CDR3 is CASSHGRGGREQYF. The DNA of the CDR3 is TGTGCCAGCAGCCATGGGAGGGGTGGTCGCGAGCAGTACTTC.